The clone carrying this T cell receptor (beta chain) appeared a single time. The CDR3 covers 14 residues. CDR1 is SNHLY, CDR2 FYNNEI, per germline. Trimming removed 3 bases at V and 6 bases at J, with 14 bases between. CDR3 regions were amplified by Arm-PCR using iRepertoire HTBI primers to build TCR beta libraries. TCRdb reprocessed the multiplex PCR reads via MiXCR and lists one record per CDR3 protein. The sample has 400,000 to 500,000 distinct CDR3 sequences, about 15% seen once; the top ten hold about 10%. Stated time point: newly diagnosed GD, antithyroid drugs for less than 3 months. Extracted RNA from PBMCs served as the source of the TCR library. This entry is derived from a study of regulatory T cells in long-lasting Graves disease. The same sample was also studied in work on T cells in Graves' hyperthyroidism and ophthalmopathy. As that report states: Blood also carried most thyroid clonotypes expanded above 0.001.

Sequencing was performed on peripheral blood mononuclear cells (PBMCs), taken at new diagnosis, from a patient treated with antithyroid drugs. The genes are TRBV2 and TRBJ1-2, with D uncertain. This TCR came from a woman in her 30s with Graves disease. The CDR3, as DNA: TGTGCCAGCAGTGATCCCCCCCGGCCGGATGGCTACACCTTC. It yields the protein CASSDPPRPDGYTF. Combining the CDR3 with reference TRBV2 and TRBJ1-2 gives the whole variable domain EPEVTQTPSHQVTQMGQEVILRCVPISNHLYFYWYRQILGQKVEFLVSFYNNEISEKSEIFDDQFSVERPDGSNFTLKIRSTKLEDSAMYFCASSDPPRPDGYTFGSGTRLTVV.